Listed here are 28 T cell receptor beta chains from one sample, sequenced in a study of shared clonotypes between healthy human individuals. Here immunoSEQ multiplex PCR was the method, and the copy in TCRdb shows in-frame clones only, minus some. The sample lists roughly 2,000,000 clones; approximately 94% were seen once. Selected positively for CCR7 and CD45RO-negative, naive CD8 cells excluded terminally differentiated effector memory CD45RA+ cells. Specimen: naive CD8+ T cells sorted from blood. Receptors were obtained from a man aged 18 to 29 in good health.

The J gene is TRBJ2-7, the V gene TRBV19; maybe TRBD2 (5 bases). The CDR3 is made up of 11 amino acids. Germline V gives CDR1 LNHDA, CDR2 SQIVND (reference sequence). Trimming stripped 5 bases from V and 10 bases from J, with 12 bases between. The CDR3 DNA reads TGTGCCAGTAGTGGTGACTACTTCCAGTACTTC. This translates into CASSGDYFQYF.

This chain connects TRBV7-9 to TRBJ2-5; 9 bases align to TRBD2. The J segment lost 2 bases and the V segment lost 0 bases, leaving 1 base of the junction unmatched. Germline loops: CDR1 SEHNR, CDR2 FQNEAQ (reference sequence). There are 15 residues in the CDR3. The CDR3 DNA is TGTGCCAGCAGCTTAGCTCTAGCGGGACAAGAGACCCAGTACTTC. Translation gives CASSLALAGQETQYF. The whole variable domain, remainder taken from reference TRBV7-9 and TRBJ2-5, is DTGVSQNPRHKITKRGQNVTFRCDPISEHNRLYWYRQTLGQGPEFLTYFQNEAQLEKSRLLSDRFSAERPKGSFSTLEIQRTEQGDSAMYLCASSLALAGQETQYFGPGTRLLVL.

The rearrangement links TRBV6-5 to TRBJ2-7; D not certain. Between the trimmed V and J ends, which lost 0 bases and 5 bases, there was a span of 11 bases. Germline CDR1 is MNHEY and CDR2 is SVGAGI. The CDR3 runs to 14 residues. CDR3 region: CASSYSRHSDEQYF. CDR3 coding DNA: TGTGCCAGCAGTTACTCGAGACACTCTGACGAGCAGTACTTC.

The CDR3 DNA is TGTGCCAGCAGCTTAGCCCCTAGCGGCTCCTACGAGCAGTACTTC. Protein: CASSLAPSGSYEQYF. The V and J genes are TRBV11-2 and TRBJ2-7; 7 bases are shared with TRBD2. The germline CDR1 and CDR2 sequences are SGHAT and FQNNGV. The CDR3 is made up of 15 amino acids. Trimming cost V 1 base and J 0 bases; bases outside gene matches: 3. The variable domain in full, completed from reference TRBV11-2 and TRBJ2-7, reads EAGVAQSPRYKIIEKRQSVAFWCNPISGHATLYWYQQILGQGPKLLIQFQNNGVVDDSQLPKDRFSAERLKGVDSTLKIQPAKLEDSAVYLCASSLAPSGSYEQYFGPGTRLTVT.

The genes are TRBV11-2 and TRBJ1-2, with D perhaps matching TRBD1 (6 bases). V lost 4 bases to trimming and J lost 4 bases, with 22 bases between them. Germline V CDR1 and CDR2: SGHAT, FQNNGV. The CDR3 is made up of 17 amino acids. For the CDR3, the DNA is TGTGCCAGCAGCTCACGGGACACCTCTGCCAGGGGCTATGGCTACACCTTC. The encoded protein is CASSSRDTSARGYGYTF. Using reference TRBV11-2 and TRBJ1-2 for the parts outside the CDR3, the full variable domain is EAGVAQSPRYKIIEKRQSVAFWCNPISGHATLYWYQQILGQGPKLLIQFQNNGVVDDSQLPKDRFSAERLKGVDSTLKIQPAKLEDSAVYLCASSSRDTSARGYGYTFGSGTRLTVV.

Points on this clone: The identical CDR3 is also encoded by other nucleotide sequences in the sample. The chain uses TRBV6-1 and TRBJ2-7, with D possibly TRBD1 on 6 matching bases. The V gene's germline CDR1 is MNHNS and CDR2 SASEGT. V was clipped by 0 bases and J by 0 bases, with 6 bases between them. This CDR3 is built from 14 residues. The DNA for the CDR3 is TGTGCCAGCAGTGAAGCGGGGGCCTCCTACGAGCAGTACTTC. As protein: CASSEAGASYEQYF.

The chain links TRBV6-5 to TRBJ2-1, with D maybe TRBD1 (5 bases). CDR3 size: 15 residues. Per germline, CDR1 MNHEY and CDR2 SVGAGI. V lost 2 bases and J 2 bases, leaving 10 bases between the germline ends. The chain's CDR3 is CASSYMAGPYNEQFF. CDR3 DNA sequence: TGTGCCAGCAGTTACATGGCAGGGCCCTACAATGAGCAGTTCTTC.

This chain uses TRBV5-5 with TRBJ2-7, with 12 bases lining up with TRBD1. After removal of 4 bases from V and 3 bases from J, the junction contained 2 bases not matched to a gene. Germline V CDR1 and CDR2: SGHKS, YYEKEE (reference sequence). The CDR3 sequence is 14 residues long. CDR3 in amino acids: CASSRDRGHYEQYF. The CDR3 DNA sequence: TGTGCCAGCAGCAGGGACAGGGGGCACTACGAGCAGTACTTC.

The chain uses TRBV5-1 and TRBJ2-1; TRBD1 matches at 10 bases. The V gene end was trimmed by 2 bases and the J gene end by 8 bases; junction bases not matched to a gene: 4. CDR1 and CDR2 from the germline V gene are SGHRS and YFSETQ. The CDR3 extends over 14 amino acids. The CDR3 sequence is CASSFGTGVHEQFF. The CDR3 nucleotides read TGCGCCAGCAGCTTCGGGACAGGGGTCCATGAGCAGTTCTTC.

CDR3 loop: CASSLTGEGTGYEQYF. DNA for the CDR3: TGTGCCAGCAGTTTAACCGGCGAGGGGACAGGCTACGAGCAGTACTTC. V gene TRBV6-6 combines with J gene TRBJ2-7, with TRBD1 matching over 8 bases. This CDR3 spans 16 amino acids. The germline V gene encodes CDR1 MNHNY and CDR2 SVGAGI (reference sequence). With V trimmed by 4 bases and J by 3 bases, 11 bases remained unmatched.

The CDR3: CASSPPTGGNEQYF. The CDR3, as DNA: TGTGCCAGCAGCCCCCCGACAGGGGGCAACGAGCAGTACTTC. This sequence joins TRBV7-9 and TRBJ2-7, with 10 bases matching TRBD1. CDR1 is SEHNR, CDR2 FQNEAQ, per germline (reference sequence). The CDR3 has 14 residues. The ends lost 5 bases at V and 5 bases at J; junction bases unmatched: 6.

The rearrangement links TRBV30 to TRBJ2-7; 9 bases agree with TRBD1. With 4 bases clipped from V and 3 bases from J, the junction kept 4 bases outside the gene matches. The CDR3 consists of 13 residues. Germline CDR1 is GTSNPN and CDR2 is SVGIG (reference sequence). CDR3 bases: TGTGCCTGGAACTTGGACAGGGGCTACGAGCAGTACTTC. Protein product: CAWNLDRGYEQYF.

Concerning this clone itself: Other DNA sequences in the sample encode the same CDR3. V and J are TRBV9 and TRBJ2-1; D unclear. Trimming cost V 0 bases and J 4 bases, with 8 bases left between them. The germline CDR1 and CDR2 sequences are SGDLS and YYNGEE. The CDR3 runs to 14 residues. The CDR3 reads CASSVDGGYNEQFF. The DNA of the CDR3 is TGTGCCAGCAGCGTAGACGGCGGATACAATGAGCAGTTCTTC.

In regard to this clone: The identical CDR3 is also encoded by other nucleotide sequences in the sample. This sequence joins TRBV18 and TRBJ2-1; 7 bases align to TRBD2. After removal of 3 bases from V and 1 base from J, the junction contained 3 bases not matched to a gene. The germline gives CDR1 KGHSH, CDR2 LQKENI. This CDR3 has 15 residues. DNA of the CDR3: TGTGCCAGCTCACCTACCGGGGGGTCCTACAATGAGCAGTTCTTC. Encoded protein: CASSPTGGSYNEQFF.

The rearrangement joins TRBV4-1 to TRBJ2-7, with unresolved D. Per the germline V gene, CDR1 is MGHRA and CDR2 is YSYEKL. The CDR3 extends over 13 amino acids. V gave up 2 bases and J gave up 2 bases, with 7 bases separating them. The CDR3 DNA sequence: TGCGCCAGCAGCCAAACAGCCGCCTACGAGCAGTACTTC. Translation gives CASSQTAAYEQYF.

The chain combines TRBV9 with TRBJ2-6; perhaps TRBD1 as D (5 bases). Germline V CDR1 and CDR2: SGDLS, YYNGEE. This CDR3 has 16 residues. Trimming cost V 3 bases and J 0 bases, with 10 bases left between them. The CDR3, as DNA: TGTGCCAGCAGCGCCTCAGGGATCTCTGGGGCCAACGTCCTGACTTTC. Its protein is CASSASGISGANVLTF.

The chain combines TRBV9 with TRBJ2-1; perhaps TRBD1 as D (5 bases). CDR1 is SGDLS, CDR2 YYNGEE, per germline. The CDR3 runs 13 residues. V dropped 4 bases and J dropped 7 bases, with 12 bases sitting between them. CDR3 bases: TGTGCCAGCAGCTCGACAGTGAATAATGAGCAGTTCTTC. Protein sequence: CASSSTVNNEQFF.

The rearrangement links TRBV10-3 to TRBJ2-1; D is possibly TRBD1 (5 bases). This CDR3 region has 13 residues. V was pared by 3 bases and J by 8 bases, with 11 bases between. The germline V gene encodes CDR1 ENHRY and CDR2 SYGVKD. In DNA, the CDR3 is TGTGCCATCAGTGATCTGTGGGGCTATGAGCAGTTCTTC. Translated, it gives CAISDLWGYEQFF.

The genes are TRBV27 and TRBJ1-2; D may be TRBD1 (6 bases). Germline CDR1 is MNHEY and CDR2 is SMNVEV (reference sequence). Deletions cut 5 bases from V and 10 bases from J, with 17 bases between. The CDR3 loop spans 13 amino acids. In DNA, the CDR3 is TGTGCCAGCAGTCCCGCCGGGGGGCAGGTCTACACCTTC. Its protein product is CASSPAGGQVYTF.

V gene TRBV5-1 combines with J gene TRBJ2-1; D gene ambiguous. The CDR3 contains 14 residues. Trimming removed 2 bases at V and 8 bases at J, with 14 bases between. The germline gives CDR1 SGHRS, CDR2 YFSETQ. The CDR3 DNA is TGCGCCAGCAGCTTTCGTCATAGGGATGATGAGCAGTTCTTC. Translation gives CASSFRHRDDEQFF.

The chain employs TRBV6-5 and TRBJ2-1; D is unresolved. The CDR3 extends over 12 amino acids. CDR1 and CDR2 from the germline V gene are MNHEY and SVGAGI. V dropped 2 bases and J dropped 9 bases, with 8 bases sitting between them. The CDR3 loop is CASSYQGIEQFF. DNA for the CDR3: TGTGCCAGCAGTTACCAAGGTATTGAGCAGTTCTTC.

The J gene is TRBJ2-7, the V gene TRBV7-9; 9 bases align to TRBD2. CDR1 and CDR2 (germline): SEHNR, FQNEAQ (reference sequence). CDR3 length: 16 residues. Trimming took 4 bases from V and 4 from J; bases not matched to a gene: 11. The CDR3 nucleotides are TGTGCCAGCAGCTCGACCTCTAGCGGGAAAGGGTACGAGCAGTACTTC. This encodes CASSSTSSGKGYEQYF.

This sequence joins TRBV7-9 and TRBJ1-1; 10 bases agree with TRBD1. Looked up from germline, CDR1 is SEHNR and CDR2 is FQNEAQ (reference sequence). CDR3 length equals 13 residues. V lost 5 bases and J lost 4; bases outside the gene matches: 1. The CDR3 protein is CASSDRGPTEAFF. CDR3 coding DNA: TGTGCCAGCAGCGACAGGGGGCCCACTGAAGCTTTCTTT.

Turning to this clone: The same CDR3 arises from other DNA sequences in this sample as well. The rearrangement joins TRBV27 to TRBJ2-1; 8 bases agree with TRBD1. V shed 2 bases and J 1 base; nucleotides not matched to a gene: 1. Germline V gene sequence: CDR1 MNHEY, CDR2 SMNVEV (reference sequence). This CDR3 is 15 amino acids long. The CDR3 sequence is CASSLGDRSYNEQFF. The CDR3 bases are TGTGCCAGCAGTTTAGGGGACAGGTCCTACAATGAGCAGTTCTTC.

J is TRBJ2-2 and V is TRBV7-9; D unresolved. This CDR3 spans 16 amino acids. V was trimmed by 5 bases and J by 0 bases, leaving 13 bases between them. The V gene's germline CDR1 is SEHNR and CDR2 FQNEAQ (reference sequence). For the CDR3, the DNA is TGTGCCAGCAGCCCGGCGGCGTCTGCGAACACCGGGGAGCTGTTTTTT. Translating it yields CASSPAASANTGELFF.

In the case of this clone: Other DNA sequences in this sample translate to the same CDR3. The CDR3 loop is CASSLGGSTEAFF. CDR3 DNA sequence: TGTGCCAGCAGCTTAGGAGGTAGCACTGAAGCTTTCTTT. The rearrangement joins TRBV7-9 to TRBJ1-1; D remains unclear. Germline CDR1 and CDR2: SEHNR and FQNEAQ (reference sequence). The CDR3 totals 13 residues. V gave up 1 base and J gave up 4 bases, with 7 bases separating them.

This chain connects TRBV6-5 to TRBJ2-1, with D tentatively TRBD1 (6 bases). The V end lost 5 bases, the J end lost 0 bases, and 11 bases lay between the germline ends. This CDR3 spans 15 amino acids. CDR1 is MNHEY and CDR2 is SVGAGI in the germline V gene. CDR3 in DNA: TGTGCCAGCAGTCCAGGGGTAAGCTCCTACAATGAGCAGTTCTTC. It codes for CASSPGVSSYNEQFF.

CDR3 amino acids: CASSSILGGEQYF. The CDR3 bases are TGTGCCAGCAGCTCTATCCTGGGGGGGGAGCAGTACTTC. This sequence joins TRBV11-2 and TRBJ2-7; 7 positions agree with TRBD2. CDR1 SGHAT and CDR2 FQNNGV come from the germline V gene. CDR3 size: 13 residues. Trimming removed 4 bases from V and 7 bases from J; junction bases left unmatched: 7.